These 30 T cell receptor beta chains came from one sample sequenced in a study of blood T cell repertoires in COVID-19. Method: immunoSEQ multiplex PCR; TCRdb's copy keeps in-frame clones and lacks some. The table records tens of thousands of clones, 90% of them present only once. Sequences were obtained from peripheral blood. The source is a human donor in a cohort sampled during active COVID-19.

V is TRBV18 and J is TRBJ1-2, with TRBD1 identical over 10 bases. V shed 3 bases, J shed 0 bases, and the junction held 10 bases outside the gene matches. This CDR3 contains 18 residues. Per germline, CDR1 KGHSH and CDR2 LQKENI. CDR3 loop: CASSPGDRGSSANYGYTF. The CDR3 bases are TGTGCCAGCTCACCGGGGGACAGGGGATCTTCGGCTAACTATGGCTACACCTTC.

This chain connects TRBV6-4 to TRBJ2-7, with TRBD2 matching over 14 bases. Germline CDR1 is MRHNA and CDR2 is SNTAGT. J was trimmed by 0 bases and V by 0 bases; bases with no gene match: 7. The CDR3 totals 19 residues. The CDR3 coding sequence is TGTGCCAGCAGTGACTCTGGGACTAGCGGGAGAGGTTCCTCCTACGAGCAGTACTTC. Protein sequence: CASSDSGTSGRGSSYEQYF.

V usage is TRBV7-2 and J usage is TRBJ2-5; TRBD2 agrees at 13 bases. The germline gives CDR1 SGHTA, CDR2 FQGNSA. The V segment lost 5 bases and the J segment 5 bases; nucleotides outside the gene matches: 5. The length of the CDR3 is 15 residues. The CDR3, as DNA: TGTGCCAGCAGCACCGGGACTAGCGGGACGGAGACCCAGTACTTC. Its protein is CASSTGTSGTETQYF.

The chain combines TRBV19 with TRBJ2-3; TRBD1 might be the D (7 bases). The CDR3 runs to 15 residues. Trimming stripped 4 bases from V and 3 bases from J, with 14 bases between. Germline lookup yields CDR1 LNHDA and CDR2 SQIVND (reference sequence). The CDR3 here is CASSTPGGRTDTQYF. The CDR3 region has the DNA TGTGCCAGTAGTACCCCAGGGGGGCGAACAGATACGCAGTATTTT.

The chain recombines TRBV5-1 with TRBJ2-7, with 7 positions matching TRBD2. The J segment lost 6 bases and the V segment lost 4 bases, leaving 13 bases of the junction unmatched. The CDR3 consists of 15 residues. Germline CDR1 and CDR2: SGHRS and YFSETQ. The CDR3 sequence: CASSPNAGAGVEQYF. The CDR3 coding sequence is TGCGCCAGCAGCCCGAACGCGGGAGCTGGGGTCGAGCAGTACTTC.

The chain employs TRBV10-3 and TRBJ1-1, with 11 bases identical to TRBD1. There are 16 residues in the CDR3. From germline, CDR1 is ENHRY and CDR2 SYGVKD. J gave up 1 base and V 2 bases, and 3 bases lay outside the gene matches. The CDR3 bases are TGTGCCATCAGTGAGATGGGACAGGGGGGGAACACTGAAGCTTTCTTT. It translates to CAISEMGQGGNTEAFF.

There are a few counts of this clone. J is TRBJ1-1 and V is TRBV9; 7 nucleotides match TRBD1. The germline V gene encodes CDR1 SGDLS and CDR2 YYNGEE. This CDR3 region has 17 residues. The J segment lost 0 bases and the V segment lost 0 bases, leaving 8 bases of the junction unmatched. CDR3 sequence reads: CASSVEQGPSMNTEAFF. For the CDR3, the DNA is TGTGCCAGCAGCGTAGAACAGGGGCCCTCGATGAACACTGAAGCTTTCTTT.

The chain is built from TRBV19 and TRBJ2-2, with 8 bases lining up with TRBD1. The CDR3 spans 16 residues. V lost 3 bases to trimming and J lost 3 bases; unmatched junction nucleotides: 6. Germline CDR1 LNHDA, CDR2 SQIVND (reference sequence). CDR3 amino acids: CASSIPGQGYTGELFF. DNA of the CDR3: TGTGCCAGTAGTATCCCCGGACAGGGCTACACCGGGGAGCTGTTTTTT. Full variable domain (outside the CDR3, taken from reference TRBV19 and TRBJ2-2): DGGITQSPKYLFRKEGQNVTLSCEQNLNHDAMYWYRQDPGQGLRLIYYSQIVNDFQKGDIAEGYSVSREKKESFPLTVTSAQKNPTAFYLCASSIPGQGYTGELFFGEGSRLTVL.

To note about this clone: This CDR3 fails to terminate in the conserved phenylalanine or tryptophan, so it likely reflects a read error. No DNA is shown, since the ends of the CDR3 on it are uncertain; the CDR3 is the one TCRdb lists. This chain's CDR3 is CASSLERRG. This sequence joins TRBV28 and TRBJ1-1. CDR1 MDHEN and CDR2 SYDVKM come from the germline V gene. The CDR3 length is 9 residues, termini included.

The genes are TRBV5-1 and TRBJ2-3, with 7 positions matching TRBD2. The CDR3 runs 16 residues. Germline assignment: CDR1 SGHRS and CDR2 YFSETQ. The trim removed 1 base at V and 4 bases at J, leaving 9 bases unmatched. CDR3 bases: TGCGCCAGCAGCTTGTTAGCGGGCCCAACGGCAGATACGCAGTATTTT. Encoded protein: CASSLLAGPTADTQYF.

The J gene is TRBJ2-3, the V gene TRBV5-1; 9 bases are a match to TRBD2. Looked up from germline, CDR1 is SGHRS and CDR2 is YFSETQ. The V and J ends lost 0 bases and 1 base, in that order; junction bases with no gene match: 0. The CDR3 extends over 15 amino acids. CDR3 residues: CASSLEREGTDTQYF. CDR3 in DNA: TGCGCCAGCAGCTTGGAGCGGGAGGGCACAGATACGCAGTATTTT. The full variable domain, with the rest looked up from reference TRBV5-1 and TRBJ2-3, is KAGVTQTPRYLIKTRGQQVTLSCSPISGHRSVSWYQQTPGQGLQFLFEYFSETQRNKGNFPGRFSGRQFSNSRSEMNVSTLELGDSALYLCASSLEREGTDTQYFGPGTRLTVL.

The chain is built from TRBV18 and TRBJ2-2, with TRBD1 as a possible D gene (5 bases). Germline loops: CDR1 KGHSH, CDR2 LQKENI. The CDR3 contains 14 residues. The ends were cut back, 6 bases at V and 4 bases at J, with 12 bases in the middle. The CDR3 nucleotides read TGTGCCAGCTCCCAGGGTCAGACCACCGGGGAGCTGTTTTTT. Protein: CASSQGQTTGELFF.

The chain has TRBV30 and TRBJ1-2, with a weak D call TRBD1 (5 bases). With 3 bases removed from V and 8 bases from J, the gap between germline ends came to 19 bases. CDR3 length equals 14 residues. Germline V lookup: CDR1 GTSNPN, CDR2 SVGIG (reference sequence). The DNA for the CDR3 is TGTGCCTGGAGGTCTCAGGGCTTCCCGGCGGGCTACACCTTC. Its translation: CAWRSQGFPAGYTF.

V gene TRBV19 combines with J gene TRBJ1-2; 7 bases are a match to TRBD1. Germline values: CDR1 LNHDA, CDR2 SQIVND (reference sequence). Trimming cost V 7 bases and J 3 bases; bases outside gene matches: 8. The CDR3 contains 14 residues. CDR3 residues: CASNLAGTDYGYTF. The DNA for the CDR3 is TGTGCCAGTAACTTGGCGGGGACAGACTATGGCTACACCTTC.

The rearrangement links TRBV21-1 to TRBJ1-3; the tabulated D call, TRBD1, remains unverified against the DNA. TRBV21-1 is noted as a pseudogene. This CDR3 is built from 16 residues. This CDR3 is CASSPKGSHSGNTIYF. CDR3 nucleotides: TGTGCCAGCAGCCCAAAGGGGTCTCACTCTGGAAACACCATATATTTT.

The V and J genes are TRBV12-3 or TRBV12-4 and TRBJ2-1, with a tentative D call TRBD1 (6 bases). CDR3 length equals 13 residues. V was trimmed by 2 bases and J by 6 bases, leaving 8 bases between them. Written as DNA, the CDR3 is TGTGCCAGCAGTTTAAGGGACACCAATGAGCAGTTCTTC. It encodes CASSLRDTNEQFF.

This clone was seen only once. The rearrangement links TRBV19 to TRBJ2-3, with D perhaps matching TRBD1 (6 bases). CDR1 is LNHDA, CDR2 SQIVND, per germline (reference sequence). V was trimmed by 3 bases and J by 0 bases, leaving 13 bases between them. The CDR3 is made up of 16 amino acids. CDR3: CASSIGQSPSTDTQYF. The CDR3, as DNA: TGTGCCAGTAGTATCGGACAGTCCCCTAGCACAGATACGCAGTATTTT.

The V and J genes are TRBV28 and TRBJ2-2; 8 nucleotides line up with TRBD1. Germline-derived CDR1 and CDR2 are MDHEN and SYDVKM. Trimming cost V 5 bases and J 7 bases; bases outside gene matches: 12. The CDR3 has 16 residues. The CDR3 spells CASSLRARGLGGELFF. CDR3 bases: TGTGCCAGCAGTCTTCGTGCCAGGGGGCTAGGCGGGGAGCTGTTTTTT.

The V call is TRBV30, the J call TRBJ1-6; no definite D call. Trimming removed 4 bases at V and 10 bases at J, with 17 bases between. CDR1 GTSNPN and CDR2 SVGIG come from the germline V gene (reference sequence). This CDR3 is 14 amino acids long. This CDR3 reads CAWTESSPGSPLHF. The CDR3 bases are TGTGCCTGGACTGAATCATCTCCCGGGTCACCCCTCCACTTT.

Here the CDR3 DNA reads TGTGCCAGCAGCAAGGCTAGACAGGTCCGCGCGCGCGCGAACGCTGAAGCTTTCTTT. It translates to CASSKARQVRARANAEAFF. This chain connects TRBV21-1 to TRBJ1-1; the D segment call TRBD1 is taken from the table without a DNA check. TRBV21-1 counts as a pseudogene. CDR3 length: 19 amino acids.

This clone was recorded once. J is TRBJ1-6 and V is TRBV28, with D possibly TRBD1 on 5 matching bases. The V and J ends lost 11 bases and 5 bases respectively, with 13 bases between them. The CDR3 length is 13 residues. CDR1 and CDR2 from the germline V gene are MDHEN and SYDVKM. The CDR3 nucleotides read TGTGCCGCGGCGGGGCTTAATAATTCACCCCTCCACTTT. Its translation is CAAAGLNNSPLHF. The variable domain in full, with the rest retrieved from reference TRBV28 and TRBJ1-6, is DVKVTQSSRYLVKRTGEKVFLECVQDMDHENMFWYRQDPGLGLRLIYFSYDVKMKEKGDIPEGYSVSREKKERFSLILESASTNQTSMYLCAAAGLNNSPLHFGNGTRLTVT.

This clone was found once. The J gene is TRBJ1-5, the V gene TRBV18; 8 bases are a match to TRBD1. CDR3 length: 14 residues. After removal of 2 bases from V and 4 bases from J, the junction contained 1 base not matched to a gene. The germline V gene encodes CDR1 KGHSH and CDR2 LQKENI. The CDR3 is CASSPGQGNQPQHF. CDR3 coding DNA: TGTGCCAGCTCACCAGGACAGGGTAATCAGCCCCAGCATTTT.

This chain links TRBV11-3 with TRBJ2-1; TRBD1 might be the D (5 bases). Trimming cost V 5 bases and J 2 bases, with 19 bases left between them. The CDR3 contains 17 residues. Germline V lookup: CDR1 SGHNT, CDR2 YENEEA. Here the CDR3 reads CASSPRLGPFAYNEQFF. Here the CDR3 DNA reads TGTGCCAGCAGCCCCCGCCTGGGGCCCTTCGCCTACAATGAGCAGTTCTTC. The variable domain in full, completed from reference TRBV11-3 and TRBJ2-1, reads EAGVVQSPRYKIIEKKQPVAFWCNPISGHNTLYWYLQNLGQGPELLIRYENEEAVDDSQLPKDRFSAERLKGVDSTLKIQPAELGDSAVYLCASSPRLGPFAYNEQFFGPGTRLTVL.

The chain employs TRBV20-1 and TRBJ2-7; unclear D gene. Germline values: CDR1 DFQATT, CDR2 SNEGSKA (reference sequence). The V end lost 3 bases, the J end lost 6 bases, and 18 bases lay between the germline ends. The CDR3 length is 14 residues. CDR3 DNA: TGCAGTGCTAGTCTGGCTAGAGCTCCCTCCGAGCAGTACTTC. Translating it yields CSASLARAPSEQYF.

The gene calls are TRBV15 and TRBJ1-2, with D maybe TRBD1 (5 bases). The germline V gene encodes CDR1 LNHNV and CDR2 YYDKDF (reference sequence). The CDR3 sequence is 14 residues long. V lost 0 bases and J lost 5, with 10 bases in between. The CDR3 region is CATSRDRGGYGYTF. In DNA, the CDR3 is TGTGCCACCAGCAGAGATCGGGGGGGATATGGCTACACCTTC.

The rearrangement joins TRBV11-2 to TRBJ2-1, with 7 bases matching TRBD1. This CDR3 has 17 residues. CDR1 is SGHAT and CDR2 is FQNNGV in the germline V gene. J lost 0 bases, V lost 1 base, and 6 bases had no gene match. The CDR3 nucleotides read TGTGCCAGCAGCTTAGGTACGGACAGGCGCTCCTACAATGAGCAGTTCTTC. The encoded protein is CASSLGTDRRSYNEQFF.

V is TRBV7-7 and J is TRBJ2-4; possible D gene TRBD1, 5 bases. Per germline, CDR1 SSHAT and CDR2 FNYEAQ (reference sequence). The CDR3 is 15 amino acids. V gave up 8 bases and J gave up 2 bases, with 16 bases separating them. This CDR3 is CASQKGRAPKNIQYF. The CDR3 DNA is TGTGCCAGCCAGAAGGGCAGGGCGCCCAAAAACATTCAGTACTTC.

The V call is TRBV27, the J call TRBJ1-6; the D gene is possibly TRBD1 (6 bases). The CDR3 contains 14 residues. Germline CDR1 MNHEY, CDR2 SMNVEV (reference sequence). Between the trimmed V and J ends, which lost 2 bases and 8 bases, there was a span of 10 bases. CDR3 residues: CASSLGGADSPLHF. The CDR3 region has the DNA TGTGCCAGCAGTTTAGGGGGGGCTGATTCACCCCTCCACTTT.

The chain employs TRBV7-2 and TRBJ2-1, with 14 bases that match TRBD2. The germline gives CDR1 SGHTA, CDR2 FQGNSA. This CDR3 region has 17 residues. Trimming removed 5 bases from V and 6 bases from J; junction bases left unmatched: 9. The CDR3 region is CASSPRTSGRKSNEQFF. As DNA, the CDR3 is TGTGCCAGCAGCCCGCGGACTAGCGGGAGGAAGAGCAATGAGCAGTTCTTC. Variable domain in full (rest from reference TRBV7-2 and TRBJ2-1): GAGVSQSPSNKVTEKGKDVELRCDPISGHTALYWYRQSLGQGLEFLIYFQGNSAPDKSGLPSDRFSAERTGGSVSTLTIQRTQQEDSAVYLCASSPRTSGRKSNEQFFGPGTRLTVL.

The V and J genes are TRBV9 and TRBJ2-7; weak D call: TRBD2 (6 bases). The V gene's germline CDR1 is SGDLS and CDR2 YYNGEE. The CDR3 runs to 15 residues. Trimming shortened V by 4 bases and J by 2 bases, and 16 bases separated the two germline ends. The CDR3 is CASSPQSGPTYEQYF. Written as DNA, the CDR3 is TGTGCCAGCAGCCCTCAGAGCGGGCCTACCTACGAGCAGTACTTC.